This entry is about one T cell receptor (beta chain). Its target is not known. Donors were drawn from the approximately 120-subject validation cohort, separate from the roughly 610-subject first cohort. The table came from immunoSEQ multiplex PCR; TCRdb's copy has only in-frame clones and leaves some out. The table includes roughly 180,000 clones, about four fifths detected once. This specimen belongs to a study of cytomegalovirus exposure and HLA in healthy donors. Study conclusions and caveats: Reported performance of the classifier showed diagnosis of cytomegalovirus status with high specificity and sensitivity. A few CMV-associated chains proved CMV antigen-specific in vitro.

Per germline, CDR1 SGHAT and CDR2 FQNNGV. The CDR3 loop spans 14 amino acids. V lost 3 bases and J 6 bases, leaving 12 bases between the germline ends. The V call is TRBV11-2, the J call TRBJ2-1, with a weak D call TRBD2 (5 bases). This receptor was taken from a man in his late teens or twenties in good health and CMV-seropositive. The sequencing sample was made of PBMCs. Here the CDR3 DNA reads TGTGCCAGCAGCTTCATAACGAGCGGCAATGAGCAGTTCTTC. Translation gives CASSFITSGNEQFF. Filled out from reference TRBV11-2 and TRBJ2-1, the complete variable domain reads EAGVAQSPRYKIIEKRQSVAFWCNPISGHATLYWYQQILGQGPKLLIQFQNNGVVDDSQLPKDRFSAERLKGVDSTLKIQPAKLEDSAVYLCASSFITSGNEQFFGPGTRLTVL.